By sample fraction, the clone carrying this T cell receptor beta chain is medium-sized. Its antigen is not known. The repertoire was sequenced with immunoSEQ multiplex PCR; TCRdb's copy has only in-frame clones and lacks some. Among tens of thousands of clones, under 85% were seen once, and the ten largest hold roughly 4.5%. This sample was taken from a study of radiotherapy plus CTLA-4 blockade in lung cancer. Background on the study: Disease control was achieved by less than 40% of patients, and objective responses by 18%. Overall study results and limits: Strongest reported response predictors: early blood clone changes and post-radiation interferon-beta. Radiotherapy was combined with ipilimumab, and tumor-derived TCR clones then expanded in blood.

Germline CDR1 is MNHNS and CDR2 is SASEGT. V lost 2 bases and J 0 bases, leaving 11 bases between the germline ends. This CDR3 spans 15 amino acids. The study gave focal radiation plus ipilimumab CTLA-4 blockade to patients with chemo-refractory metastatic non-small-cell lung cancer. The V call is TRBV6-1, the J call TRBJ2-7; a weak D match, TRBD2 (7 bases). The sequence was obtained from a human donor with non-small cell lung cancer whose response to radiotherapy plus ipilimumab could not be evaluated. This specimen was peripheral blood, taken from a patient treated with radiotherapy plus ipilimumab. CDR3 sequence reads: CASSERAGASYEQYF. The CDR3 bases are TGTGCCAGCAGTGAAAGGGCGGGGGCCTCCTACGAGCAGTACTTC.